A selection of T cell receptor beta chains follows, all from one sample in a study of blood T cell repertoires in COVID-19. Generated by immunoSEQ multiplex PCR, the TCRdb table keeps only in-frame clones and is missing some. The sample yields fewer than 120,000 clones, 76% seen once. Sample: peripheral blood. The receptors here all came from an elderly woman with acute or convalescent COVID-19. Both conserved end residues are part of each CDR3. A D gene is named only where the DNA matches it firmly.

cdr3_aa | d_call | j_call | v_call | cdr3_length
CASRGSGRGRDTQYF | TRBD2 | TRBJ2-3 | TRBV28 | 15
CASSAEGGLRNEKLFF | . | TRBJ1-4 | TRBV9 | 16
CASSSRDRPDTQYF | TRBD1 | TRBJ2-3 | TRBV19 | 14
CASSPTGGRQPQHF | TRBD1 | TRBJ1-5 | TRBV19 | 14
CASSLGTSGPRTDTQYF | TRBD2 | TRBJ2-3 | TRBV13 | 17
CASRGTGHSPLHF | TRBD1 | TRBJ1-6 | TRBV6-5 | 13
CASSSLGGKAFF | . | TRBJ1-1 | TRBV3-1/TRBV3-2 | 12
CASSFVGMTAYNEQFF | . | TRBJ2-1 | TRBV27 | 16
CASSQGSGFGEKLFF | . | TRBJ1-4 | TRBV4-2 | 15
CASSWGQAVSLDEQFF | TRBD1 | TRBJ2-1 | TRBV5-1 | 16
CASSLGQDSGNTIYF | . | TRBJ1-3 | TRBV28 | 15
CASSTGTANSPLHF | TRBD1 | TRBJ1-6 | TRBV19 | 14
CASSRPGGPYEQYF | . | TRBJ2-7 | TRBV19 | 14
CASSLLGVATYEQYF | . | TRBJ2-7 | TRBV28 | 15
CASSLAGEYEQYF | TRBD2 | TRBJ2-7 | TRBV5-1 | 13
CASSPLADTSTDTQYF | . | TRBJ2-3 | TRBV28 | 16
CASSFRGQETQYF | . | TRBJ2-5 | TRBV11-1 | 13
CAISDGGTNEKLFF | . | TRBJ1-4 | TRBV10-3 | 14
CASRNREGGSYEQYF | . | TRBJ2-7 | TRBV5-6 | 15
CASSLGSSGRVTQYF | TRBD2 | TRBJ2-3 | TRBV7-2 | 15
CASSVGQGRWATEAFF | . | TRBJ1-1 | TRBV2 | 16
CSAQEETQYF | . | TRBJ2-5 | TRBV20-1 | 10
CASRQGSEKLFF | TRBD1 | TRBJ1-4 | TRBV2 | 12
CASSEYKPGLAYNEQFF | TRBD2 | TRBJ2-1 | TRBV25-1 | 17
CASSVQGPTDTQYF | . | TRBJ2-3 | TRBV2 | 14
CASRQTGTGSGYTF | TRBD1 | TRBJ1-2 | TRBV7-2 | 14
CASSLAPGQGNTEAFF | TRBD1 | TRBJ1-1 | TRBV7-9 | 16
CASSQAGGQGYEQYF | TRBD1 | TRBJ2-7 | TRBV4-1 | 15
CASSFSGQGNTGELFF | TRBD1 | TRBJ2-2 | TRBV5-1 | 16
CASTFNRGTDTQYF | TRBD1 | TRBJ2-3 | TRBV28 | 14
CSVNLAEVPYNEQFF | TRBD2 | TRBJ2-1 | TRBV29-1 | 15
CASSQESQGTEAFF | . | TRBJ1-1 | TRBV4-2 | 14
CASSQQGGTEAFF | . | TRBJ1-1 | TRBV3-1/TRBV3-2 | 13